This TCR beta chain appears in the sequencing data of a study of blood T cell repertoires in COVID-19 (TCRdb year 2020). Looking at the study overall: The collaborator samples originated in the United States, Italy and Spain and spanned the acute and convalescent phases of COVID-19. HLA class I and class II types, where available, came from metadata supplied by the sample provider rather than from assay-based typing. The repertoires were made available in a free public database intended to serve as a resource for research on the immune response to SARS-CoV-2. The prospective study material was composed of cDNA or gDNA derived from T cells, B-cell-depleted T cells, or PBMCs. Nearly every sample came with metadata listing a de-identified subject ID, COVID-19 status, age in years and sex. Samples were obtained from the ongoing ImmuneRACE study (first 160 participants) and from 950 to 1,500 subjects provided by 6 global collaborators. Deeply sampled blood TCRbeta repertoires from subjects exposed to, actively infected with, or recovered from COVID-19 were included in the dataset.

Per the germline V gene (reference sequence), GTSNPN is the CDR1 and SVGIG is the CDR2. CDR3 length: 11 amino acids, cysteine to phenylalanine. Only CDR3 DNA is held: 33 bases, read in frame from base 1. V gives up 3 bases and J gives up 6 bases, and the segment between their germline ends measures 9 bases. In regard to this clone: Its antigen target is currently unknown. It has no much larger one-base neighbor in the sample; base qualities were not kept.

The immunoSEQ Assay, a bias-controlled multiplex PCR, was used to amplify TCRbeta CDR3 regions from genomic DNA. From the authors' description of their analysis: The number of nucleated cells in each sample was estimated from the amplification of reference gene primers within the assay. Sequence reads were collapsed and filtered to measure the absolute abundance of every unique TCRbeta CDR3 rearrangement. For each sample, productive Simpson clonality was calculated as the square root of Simpson's diversity index over productive rearrangements. The source is immuneACCESS, and TCRdb retained only in-frame sequences with V and J called. Part of the clones is not carried over; for the studies checked, unresolved V genes explain less than half of this, and the remainder is unexplained. V and J calls and clone size are as listed in that table; D and trimming were resolved from the DNA. In all, the sample holds some 67,000 clones, and 75% to 85% of those were seen once. Jointly, the top ten make up approximately 6% of the sample.

Whole blood was collected in K2EDTA tubes by collaborating institutions according to the institutions' own protocols. Collaborator samples were shipped for TCRbeta analysis as frozen whole blood, isolated PBMCs, or DNA extracted from either sample type. What the work shows at the level of the full study, not this receptor alone: The amount of clinical and demographic metadata varied by source and participant and was provided uncurated.

The material sequenced was peripheral blood. The sequence is built from TRBV30 and TRBJ2-7; TRBD1 is a weak D gene call, 6 bases matching. The TCR comes from an older woman with acute or convalescent COVID-19. The CDR3 region has the sequence CAWSPGVEQYF. The nucleotide sequence reads as follows: TGTGCCTGGAGCCCAGGGGTCGAGCAGTACTTC. Beyond the CDR3, the reference TRBV30 and TRBJ2-7 genes provide the residues; the full variable domain reads: SQTIHQWPATLVQPVGSPLSLECTVEGTSNPNLYWYRQAAGRGLQLLFYSVGIGQISSEVPQNLSASRPQDRQFILSSKKLLLSDSGFYLCAWSPGVEQYFGPGTRLTVT.